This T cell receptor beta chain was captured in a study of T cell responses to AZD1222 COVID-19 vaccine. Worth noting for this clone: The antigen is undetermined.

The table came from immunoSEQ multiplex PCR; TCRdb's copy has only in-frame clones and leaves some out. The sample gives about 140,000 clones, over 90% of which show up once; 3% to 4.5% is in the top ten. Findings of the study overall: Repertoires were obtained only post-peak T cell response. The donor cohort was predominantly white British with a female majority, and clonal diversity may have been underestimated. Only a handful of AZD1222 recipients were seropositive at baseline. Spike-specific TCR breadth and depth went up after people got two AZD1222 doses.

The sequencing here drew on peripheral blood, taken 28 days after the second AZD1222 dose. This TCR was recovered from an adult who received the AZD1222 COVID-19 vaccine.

The CDR3 sequence: CASRFSVTWGYTF. CDR3 DNA sequence: TGTGCCAGCAGATTCTCCGTCACCTGGGGCTACACCTTC. The chain couples TRBV6-5 to TRBJ1-2, with D hard to call. Germline CDR1 reads MNHEY; CDR2 reads SVGAGI. The CDR3 consists of 13 residues. V was shortened by 6 bases and J by 8 bases, with 16 bases between the two germline ends.